This T cell receptor beta chain was observed in a study of blood T cell repertoires in COVID-19 (TCRdb year 2020). In the study overall: Samples covering the acute and convalescent phases of COVID-19 were provided by collaborators in the United States, Italy and Spain. Subjects who had been exposed to COVID-19, were actively infected with it, or had recovered from it provided the deeply sampled blood TCRbeta repertoires that made up the dataset. The prospective study material was composed of cDNA or gDNA derived from T cells, B-cell-depleted T cells, or PBMCs. Samples came from the ongoing ImmuneRACE study (first 160 participants) plus 1,254 subjects from 6 global collaborators. Nearly every sample came with metadata listing a de-identified subject ID, COVID-19 status, age in years and sex. Where available, HLA class I and class II types were taken from metadata supplied by the sample provider and were not determined by assay-based typing. The repertoires were made available in a free public database intended to serve as a resource for research on the immune response to SARS-CoV-2. Results the study describes overall, beyond this receptor: The amount of clinical and demographic metadata varied by source and participant and was provided uncurated.

At one collaborating source in Seattle, patients were enrolled during active infection and were followed longitudinally through the course of disease. Whole blood was collected in K2EDTA tubes by collaborating institutions according to the institutions' own protocols. For TCRbeta analysis, collaborators shipped samples as frozen whole blood, isolated PBMCs, or DNA extracted from either of those sample types. TCRbeta CDR3 regions were amplified from genomic DNA by means of the immunoSEQ Assay, a bias-controlled multiplex PCR. As for how the authors treated the data: The number of nucleated cells in each sample was estimated by amplification of reference gene primers within the assay. To quantify the absolute abundance of each unique TCRbeta CDR3 rearrangement, sequence reads were collapsed and filtered. For each sample, productive Simpson clonality was calculated by taking the square root of Simpson's diversity index across productive rearrangements. As stored in TCRdb, this immuneACCESS dataset retains in-frame rearrangements with V and J assigned. A fraction of the clones does not appear; measured against another copy, unresolved V genes explain less than half of the discrepancy, and the remainder lacks a known reason. V, J and clone size are those of that table, while D and trimming were read from the DNA. Counted in this sample were approximately 390,000 clones; around 87% of them appeared once. Of the sample, 2% to 2.5% falls within the top ten clones.

From cysteine to phenylalanine, the CDR3 is 17 amino acids long. Just the 51-base CDR3 DNA is kept, in frame starting at base 1. Based on the germline V gene (reference sequence), the CDR1 and CDR2 sequences are SEHNR and FQNEAQ. V is cut back by 5 bases and J by 2 bases, with 11 bases in the junction unmatched. Worth noting for this clone: Its antigen is currently not known. The sample holds no much larger clone one base away, and base qualities are not on file.

The chain is assembled from TRBV7-9 and TRBJ2-5; 10 nucleotides in the junction match TRBD2. The sequencing input was peripheral blood. This clonotype was obtained from a woman aged 60-75 years with COVID-19, enrolled during active disease. The CDR3 region: CASSPGASGGAQETQYF. The DNA sequence follows: TGTGCCAGCAGCCCCGGAGCTAGCGGGGGTGCACAAGAGACCCAGTACTTC.